This is a list of T cell receptor beta chains from one sample in a study of blood T cell repertoires in COVID-19. The table came from immunoSEQ multiplex PCR; TCRdb's copy has only in-frame clones and leaves some out. Among a few hundred thousand clones listed, approximately 87% were seen once. The sequencing sample was made of peripheral blood. These receptors originate from a human donor in a cohort sampled during active COVID-19. The CDR3 runs from the conserved cysteine through the conserved F or W. A D gene is named only where the DNA matches it firmly. Clone sizes are given selectively: once, few, many, or a class where the clone is expanded.

>-|TRBD1|TRBV11-3|TRBJ2-7
TGTGCCAGCAGCTTAAGAGGGACAGGATTATACGAGCAGTACTTC
CASSLRGTGLYEQYF
>-|TRBD1|TRBV5-8|TRBJ2-7
TGTGCCAGCAGCTTGGGTCAGGGACAGGGACTGTACGAGCAGTACTTC
CASSLGQGQGLYEQYF
>-|-|TRBV5-1|TRBJ2-3
TGCGCCAGCAGCTTGTCAGGATTCTCTAGCACAGATACGCAGTATTTT
CASSLSGFSSTDTQYF
>-|TRBD1|TRBV6-2/TRBV6-3|TRBJ2-7
TGTGCCAGCAGTTACGCGGACAGGAGGTACGAGCAGTACTTC
CASSYADRRYEQYF
>-|-|TRBV6-1|TRBJ2-5
TGTGCCAGCAGTGACCCTGGGCTACAAGAGACCCAGTACTTC
CASSDPGLQETQYF
>-|-|TRBV5-1|TRBJ2-1
TGCGCCAGCAGCTTGAAGGTGCCGGGTTCCTACAATGAGCAGTTCTTC
CASSLKVPGSYNEQFF
>-|TRBD2|TRBV5-1|TRBJ2-1
TGCGCCAGCAACAAAGGGACTAGCGGGCGATCCTACAATGAGCAGTTCTTC
CASNKGTSGRSYNEQFF
>-|TRBD2|TRBV19|TRBJ2-3
TGTGCCAGTAGGGCGGGGGGAGTAGGCACAGATACGCAGTATTTT
CASRAGGVGTDTQYF
>-|-|TRBV7-9|TRBJ2-7
TGTGCCAGCAGCTTAGAGGCTTTGGGACACCCGAGCTCCTACGAGCAGTACTTC
CASSLEALGHPSSYEQYF
>-|-|TRBV10-3|TRBJ1-2
TGTGCCATCAGTGAGGGGACTTATGGCTACACCTTC
CAISEGTYGYTF
>-|TRBD2|TRBV11-2|TRBJ2-5
TGTGCCAGCAGCTTAGTTTTGGCTAGCGGACGTCCTTGGGAGACCCAGTACTTC
CASSLVLASGRPWETQYF
>-|-|TRBV7-9|TRBJ2-3
TGTGCCAGCAGCTTAGAAGGGGTCTCCACAGATACGCAGTATTTT
CASSLEGVSTDTQYF
>-|-|TRBV7-3|TRBJ2-1
TGTGCCAGCAGCTTAAGGGTCGGACTCCGGAATGAGCAGTTCTTC
CASSLRVGLRNEQFF
>-|-|TRBV5-6|TRBJ2-7
TGTGCCAGCAGCCGGGACTCACCCCGAGCCTCCGAGCAGTACTTC
CASSRDSPRASEQYF
>-|TRBD1|TRBV28|TRBJ1-6
TGTGCCAGCAATACCGGGACAGGGGACTCACCCCTCCACTTT
CASNTGTGDSPLHF
>-|-|TRBV5-4|TRBJ1-3
TGTGCCAGCAGCTTATCGGGAAACACCATATATTTT
CASSLSGNTIYF
>-|TRBD1|TRBV6-5|TRBJ1-2
TGTGCCAGCAGTTACTGGGAAACCGGGACAGAAGATGGCTACACCTTC
CASSYWETGTEDGYTF
>few|-|TRBV29-1|TRBJ1-4
TGCAGCGTTAGCTTGGGGGCAGATTTGTTAGGAAAACTGTTTTTT
CSVSLGADLLGKLFF
>many|-|TRBV5-4|TRBJ1-2
TGTGCCAGCAGAGACAGTACCGACTATGGCTACACCTTC
CASRDSTDYGYTF
>-|-|TRBV12-3/TRBV12-4|TRBJ1-3
TGTGCCAGCAGTTTGGCCTCTGGAAACACCATATATTTT
CASSLASGNTIYF
>-|-|TRBV28|TRBJ1-5
TGTGCCAGCAGTCCAACGGTTCAGCCCCAGCATTTT
CASSPTVQPQHF
>once|TRBD1|TRBV5-4|TRBJ2-2
TGTGCCAGCAACCCCGGGACAGCAAACACCGGGGAGCTGTTTTTT
CASNPGTANTGELFF
>-|TRBD2|TRBV7-2|TRBJ2-1
TGTGCCAGCAGCTTCGGGGCTAGCGGGCAGGGTGAGCAGTTCTTC
CASSFGASGQGEQFF
>few|TRBD1|TRBV2|TRBJ1-1
TGTGCCAGCAGTGGATGGACAGGGCTGATACAAAGGAACACTGAAGCTTTCTTT
CASSGWTGLIQRNTEAFF
>-|TRBD2|TRBV15|TRBJ2-1
TGTGCCACCAGCAGCGTTTCGGGGGGTGAGCAGTTCTTC
CATSSVSGGEQFF
>-|-|TRBV5-4|TRBJ1-1
TGTGCCAGCAGCCCCCGTTCACTTTACGGCACTGAAGCTTTCTTT
CASSPRSLYGTEAFF
>-|-|TRBV11-2|TRBJ2-7
TGTGCCAGCAGCTTAGTAGACTCCTACGAGCAGTACTTC
CASSLVDSYEQYF
>-|-|TRBV5-4|TRBJ2-7
TGTGCCAGCAGCTTGCGGGGTAACATCTCCTACGAGCAGTACTTC
CASSLRGNISYEQYF
>few|-|TRBV28|TRBJ1-2
TGTGCCAGCAGTCCTAGGACAGTTGTCACTGGCTACACCTTC
CASSPRTVVTGYTF
>-|TRBD1|TRBV27|TRBJ1-5
TGTGCCAGCAGTTTGGGGACAGGGATCAATCAGCCCCAGCATTTT
CASSLGTGINQPQHF
>-|-|TRBV28|TRBJ1-5
TGTGCCAGCAGTTCAGGGCTTACAATTCAGCCCCAGCATTTT
CASSSGLTIQPQHF
>few|TRBD1|TRBV6-1|TRBJ1-3
TGTGCCAGCAGTGATCGACAGGGAACTGGAAACACCATATATTTT
CASSDRQGTGNTIYF
>-|TRBD1|TRBV6-5|TRBJ2-2
TGTGCCAGCCGGGACAGGGGGAAAAGCGGGGAGCTGTTTTTT
CASRDRGKSGELFF
>-|-|TRBV19|TRBJ1-1
TGTGCCAGTAGTAGTTTGTCAGGGAACACTGAAGCTTTCTTT
CASSSLSGNTEAFF
>-|TRBD2|TRBV24-1|TRBJ2-3
TGTGCCACCAGTGTCCTGCTCGAGGTCGCGGGAGCGGCAGATACGCAGTATTTT
CATSVLLEVAGAADTQYF
>-|TRBD2|TRBV7-6|TRBJ2-1
TGTGCCAGCAGCTTACTAGCGGGAGATAGGAATGAGCAGTTCTTC
CASSLLAGDRNEQFF
>-|-|TRBV10-3|TRBJ2-7
TGTGCCATCAGTGGGGCACCGAGCTCCTACGAGCAGTACTTC
CAISGAPSSYEQYF
>few|-|TRBV4-1|TRBJ2-7
TGCGCCAGCAGCCAACCTCTAGCGTCGGGCTCCTACGAGCAGTACTTC
CASSQPLASGSYEQYF